The next 32 T cell receptor beta chains were all read from a single sample in a study of T cell changes during pregnancy in multiple sclerosis. Data came from immunoSEQ multiplex PCR; TCRdb stores just in-frame clones and leaves some out. Among 70,000 to 100,000 clones, roughly 93% were seen once, and the ten largest hold around 2.2%. The specimen was peripheral blood, collected in the third trimester of pregnancy. Source of these receptors: a female donor with multiple sclerosis, enrolled in a pregnancy study.

The J gene is TRBJ1-1, the V gene TRBV5-5, with 8 bases matching TRBD1. Losses at the gene ends were 3 bases for V and 3 bases for J; bases not matched to a gene: 10. This CDR3 has 16 amino acids. Germline CDR1 is SGHKS and CDR2 is YYEKEE (reference sequence). The CDR3 region has the DNA TGTGCCAGCAGCTATGGACAGGGCCTTTTAGACACTGAAGCTTTCTTT. Residues: CASSYGQGLLDTEAFF.

The V call is TRBV5-4, the J call TRBJ2-7; maybe TRBD2 (6 bases). The CDR3 is 13 residues long. V gave up 0 bases and J gave up 4 bases, with 8 bases separating them. CDR1 SGHNT and CDR2 YYREEE come from the germline V gene (reference sequence). The CDR3 protein is CASSLERAYEQYF. CDR3 bases: TGTGCCAGCAGCTTGGAGCGGGCATACGAGCAGTACTTC.

This chain links TRBV4-2 with TRBJ2-1, with D perhaps matching TRBD2 (7 bases). V was shortened by 4 bases and J by 6 bases, with 22 bases between the two germline ends. CDR3 length: 17 amino acids. Germline values: CDR1 LGHNA, CDR2 YNFKEQ. CDR3 region: CASSRTEGGGFGNEQFF. CDR3 nucleotide sequence: TGTGCCAGCAGCCGGACAGAGGGGGGAGGGTTCGGCAATGAGCAGTTCTTC.

The rearrangement joins TRBV19 to TRBJ2-3; 10 nucleotides align to TRBD2. This CDR3 is 14 amino acids long. CDR1 and CDR2 from the germline V gene are LNHDA and SQIVND (reference sequence). J lost 4 bases, V lost 3 bases, and 1 base had no gene match. The CDR3 DNA is TGTGCCAGTAGTATTGGGACTAGCGCAGATACGCAGTATTTT. It specifies CASSIGTSADTQYF.

Concerning this clone: At one end the junction does not follow the germline gene, possibly because of a read error. The chain is built from TRBV6-1 and TRBJ2-7, with TRBD2 matching over 10 bases. The CDR3 consists of 14 residues. CDR1 and CDR2 (germline): MNHNS, SASEGT. CDR3 nucleotide sequence: TGTGCCAGCACCACAGAGGGGCCTAGCGGGAGTGTGGACTTC. Encoded protein: CASTTEGPSGSVDF.

This clone was recorded once. This chain links TRBV27 with TRBJ1-4; possibly TRBD1 for D (6 bases). Trimming cost V 6 bases and J 0 bases, with 14 bases left between them. This CDR3 region has 16 residues. The germline gives CDR1 MNHEY, CDR2 SMNVEV (reference sequence). The CDR3 spells CASRAGQLATNEKLFF. CDR3 sequence (DNA): TGTGCCAGCAGGGCCGGACAGCTTGCAACTAATGAAAAACTGTTTTTT. The full variable domain, completed using reference TRBV27 and TRBJ1-4, is EAQVTQNPRYLITVTGKKLTVTCSQNMNHEYMSWYRQDPGLGLRQIYYSMNVEVTDKGDVPEGYKVSRKEKRNFPLILESPSPNQTSLYFCASRAGQLATNEKLFFGSGTQLSVL.

V usage is TRBV19 and J usage is TRBJ1-5, with D maybe TRBD1 (6 bases). CDR3 length: 14 amino acids. Trimming took 4 bases from V and 7 from J, leaving 14 bases between them. From germline, CDR1 is LNHDA and CDR2 SQIVND (reference sequence). The CDR3 loop reads CASSTNRAQQPQHF. The CDR3 DNA reads TGTGCCAGTAGTACCAACAGGGCCCAACAGCCCCAGCATTTT.

This clone was detected once. J is TRBJ1-5 and V is TRBV19; D perhaps matches TRBD1 (6 bases). V was cut by 1 base and J by 9 bases, with 13 bases left in between. The germline gives CDR1 LNHDA, CDR2 SQIVND (reference sequence). This CDR3 contains 14 residues. CDR3 in amino acids: CASSIASQGGPQHF. The CDR3 nucleotides are TGTGCCAGTAGTATAGCCTCACAGGGCGGGCCCCAGCATTTT.

The chain is built from TRBV11-3 and TRBJ1-1, with 7 positions matching TRBD1. CDR1 and CDR2 from the germline V gene are SGHNT and YENEEA. The trim removed 1 base at V and 0 bases at J, leaving 14 bases unmatched. This CDR3 comprises 19 residues. DNA of the CDR3: TGTGCCAGCAGCTTAGTAGGGGTCCCGAGGGGGCCCATGAACACTGAAGCTTTCTTT. It specifies CASSLVGVPRGPMNTEAFF.

V and J are TRBV28 and TRBJ1-2; tentative D call: TRBD1 (6 bases). Germline CDR1 and CDR2: MDHEN and SYDVKM. Trimming took 5 bases from V and 5 from J, leaving 21 bases between them. The CDR3 is 16 residues long. DNA for the CDR3: TGTGCCAGCAGTCCGCCCCTCATGACAGGCGTGTATGGCTACACCTTC. Residues: CASSPPLMTGVYGYTF.

This clone was seen a handful of times. This rearrangement joins TRBV5-4 to TRBJ2-1; perhaps TRBD2 as D (5 bases). This CDR3 has 13 residues. V was cut by 6 bases and J by 7 bases, with 14 bases left in between. CDR1 and CDR2 (germline): SGHNT, YYREEE (reference sequence). The CDR3, as DNA: TGTGCCAGCATCCCTGACACGGGGAATGAGCAGTTCTTC. Protein: CASIPDTGNEQFF. The whole variable domain, filled in from reference TRBV5-4 and TRBJ2-1, reads ETGVTQSPTHLIKTRGQQVTLRCSSQSGHNTVSWYQQALGQGPQFIFQYYREEENGRGNFPPRFSGLQFPNYSSELNVNALELDDSALYLCASIPDTGNEQFFGPGTRLTVL.

This clone was observed a handful of times. This chain connects TRBV5-6 to TRBJ2-6, with D perhaps TRBD2 (6 bases). Trimming pared 4 bases from V and 0 bases from J, leaving 14 bases between. The CDR3 sequence is 17 residues long. Germline V gives CDR1 SGHDT, CDR2 YYEEEE. CDR3 DNA: TGTGCCAGCAGCCGGGTCGGGACTCCCTCTGGGGCCAACGTCCTGACTTTC. As protein: CASSRVGTPSGANVLTF.

This rearrangement joins TRBV11-2 to TRBJ1-3; TRBD1 is a possible D gene (5 bases). The CDR3 spans 14 residues. CDR1 is SGHAT, CDR2 FQNNGV, per germline. V lost 1 base and J 3 bases, leaving 7 bases between the germline ends. CDR3 residues: CASSLVQGGNTIYF. Here the CDR3 DNA reads TGTGCCAGCAGCTTAGTCCAGGGTGGAAACACCATATATTTT.

V and J are TRBV9 and TRBJ1-1; 8 positions match TRBD1. CDR1 SGDLS and CDR2 YYNGEE come from the germline V gene. The CDR3 spans 16 residues. The ends lost 0 bases at V and 1 base at J; junction bases unmatched: 5. The CDR3 loop is CASSVGGDRRNTEAFF. DNA of the CDR3: TGTGCCAGCAGCGTAGGTGGGGACAGGAGGAACACTGAAGCTTTCTTT.

V usage is TRBV6-5 and J usage is TRBJ2-7; the match to TRBD2 covers 7 bases. The CDR3 is 13 residues long. Looked up from germline, CDR1 is MNHEY and CDR2 is SVGAGI. Unmatched junction bases numbered 5, after V lost 3 bases and J lost 6 bases. The CDR3 bases are TGTGCCAGCAGTTATTGGTCGGGGGGCGAGCAGTACTTC. This translates into CASSYWSGGEQYF.

The CDR3 DNA reads TGTGCCAGTAGTATAAAGACAGGAAACTACGAGCAGTACTTC. Translation: CASSIKTGNYEQYF. The rearrangement uses TRBV19 and TRBJ2-7, with a tentative D call TRBD1 (6 bases). The CDR3 sequence is 14 residues long. V was clipped by 2 bases and J by 3 bases, with 11 bases between them. CDR1 and CDR2 from the germline V gene are LNHDA and SQIVND (reference sequence).

This chain uses TRBV5-1 with TRBJ1-1; D uncertain. The V end was cut by 0 bases, the J end by 2 bases, with 5 bases between. The CDR3 sequence is 13 residues long. Germline V gene sequence: CDR1 SGHRS, CDR2 YFSETQ. The CDR3 nucleotides are TGCGCCAGCAGCTTGGTAACTAACACTGAAGCTTTCTTT. It specifies CASSLVTNTEAFF. Looking up the rest from reference TRBV5-1 and TRBJ1-1 gives the full variable domain: KAGVTQTPRYLIKTRGQQVTLSCSPISGHRSVSWYQQTPGQGLQFLFEYFSETQRNKGNFPGRFSGRQFSNSRSEMNVSTLELGDSALYLCASSLVTNTEAFFGQGTRLTVV.

The chain uses TRBV5-4 and TRBJ2-7; TRBD1 matches 10 bases. Unmatched junction bases numbered 14, after V lost 6 bases and J lost 5 bases. Germline CDR1 reads SGHNT; CDR2 reads YYREEE (reference sequence). This CDR3 is 16 amino acids long. In DNA form, the CDR3 reads TGTGCCAGCACCGCTCGCCGGACAGGGGGTTATCACGAGCAGTACTTC. Its translation: CASTARRTGGYHEQYF.

The rearrangement uses TRBV28 and TRBJ1-1; D might be TRBD1 (6 bases). The CDR3 is made up of 13 amino acids. The V gene's germline CDR1 is MDHEN and CDR2 SYDVKM. With 2 bases removed from V and 11 bases from J, the gap between germline ends came to 15 bases. The CDR3: CASSLPGAKGAFF. DNA of the CDR3: TGTGCCAGCAGTTTACCAGGGGCCAAGGGGGCTTTCTTT.

V and J are TRBV9 and TRBJ2-7, with D unresolved. CDR3 length equals 16 residues. CDR1 and CDR2 from the germline V gene are SGDLS and YYNGEE. V was clipped by 1 base and J by 3 bases, with 17 bases between them. In DNA, the CDR3 is TGTGCCAGCAGCGTAATGGGCCCCACGACCCACTACGAGCAGTACTTC. It encodes CASSVMGPTTHYEQYF.

The chain uses TRBV29-1 and TRBJ2-7; 7 nucleotides agree with TRBD2. The germline gives CDR1 SQVTM, CDR2 ANQGSEA. The CDR3 is 12 residues long. J gave up 5 bases and V 4 bases, and 5 bases lay outside the gene matches. The CDR3 reads CSVAVAGDEQYF. The CDR3 region has the DNA TGCAGCGTTGCTGTTGCGGGAGACGAGCAGTACTTC.

The J gene is TRBJ2-7, the V gene TRBV5-1; 8 bases agree with TRBD1. CDR3 length equals 14 residues. Germline CDR1 reads SGHRS; CDR2 reads YFSETQ. The V and J ends lost 3 bases and 0 bases, in that order; junction bases with no gene match: 2. The CDR3 DNA is TGCGCCAGCAGCTGGGACAGGAGCTCCTACGAGCAGTACTTC. Amino acid sequence: CASSWDRSSYEQYF. Supplemented by reference TRBV5-1 and TRBJ2-7, the full variable domain reads KAGVTQTPRYLIKTRGQQVTLSCSPISGHRSVSWYQQTPGQGLQFLFEYFSETQRNKGNFPGRFSGRQFSNSRSEMNVSTLELGDSALYLCASSWDRSSYEQYFGPGTRLTVT.

The V call is TRBV4-2, the J call TRBJ2-7, with D perhaps TRBD2 (5 bases). The CDR3 is made up of 14 amino acids. Trimming cost V 0 bases and J 2 bases, with 8 bases left between them. From germline, CDR1 is LGHNA and CDR2 YNFKEQ. CDR3 loop: CASSQDLSAYEQYF. CDR3 nucleotide sequence: TGTGCCAGCAGCCAAGATCTTAGCGCCTACGAGCAGTACTTC.

This rearrangement joins TRBV28 to TRBJ2-7, with 9 nucleotides matching TRBD1. There are 16 residues in the CDR3. Trimming cost V 6 bases and J 0 bases; bases outside gene matches: 9. Germline CDR1 and CDR2: MDHEN and SYDVKM. CDR3: CASSSSPGQGSYEQYF. CDR3 nucleotides: TGTGCCAGCAGCTCTTCTCCGGGACAGGGCTCCTACGAGCAGTACTTC.

The V gene is TRBV15, the J gene TRBJ2-7; TRBD2 matches at 10 bases. J was trimmed by 3 bases and V by 1 base; bases with no gene match: 9. Germline V CDR1 and CDR2: LNHNV, YYDKDF (reference sequence). The CDR3 is 17 amino acids. DNA of the CDR3: TGTGCCACCAGCAGAGGCCCTCTAGCGGGAGAAGACTACGAGCAGTACTTC. The encoded protein is CATSRGPLAGEDYEQYF.

This chain's CDR3 is CASSPGHSATNEKLFF. The CDR3 DNA sequence: TGTGCCAGCTCCCCGGGACACTCTGCAACTAATGAAAAACTGTTTTTT. The chain uses TRBV25-1 and TRBJ1-4; possible D gene TRBD1, 6 bases. Per germline, CDR1 MGHDK and CDR2 SYGVNS. This CDR3 comprises 16 residues. Trimming cost V 8 bases and J 0 bases, with 16 bases left between them.

V is TRBV9 and J is TRBJ2-2; D not certain. The CDR3 has 12 amino acids. The germline V gene has CDR1 SGDLS and CDR2 YYNGEE. Trimming pared 4 bases from V and 2 bases from J, leaving 3 bases between. In DNA form, the CDR3 reads TGTGCCAGCAGCCTTAACACCGGGGAGCTGTTTTTT. Protein sequence: CASSLNTGELFF. Full variable domain (rest looked up from reference TRBV9 and TRBJ2-2): DSGVTQTPKHLITATGQRVTLRCSPRSGDLSVYWYQQSLDQGLQFLIQYYNGEERAKGNILERFSAQQFPDLHSELNLSSLELGDSALYFCASSLNTGELFFGEGSRLTVL.

The chain recombines TRBV4-1 with TRBJ1-1; TRBD1 aligns across 9 bases. The CDR3 totals 14 residues. Germline V gene data show CDR1 as MGHRA and CDR2 as YSYEKL. The V and J ends lost 0 bases and 8 bases, in that order; junction bases with no gene match: 4. CDR3 in DNA: TGCGCCAGCAGCCAAGAACAGGGGGCTTACGAAGCTTTCTTT. Translation: CASSQEQGAYEAFF.

The gene calls are TRBV19 and TRBJ2-7; 7 bases fit TRBD2. In germline, CDR1 is LNHDA, CDR2 SQIVND (reference sequence). The J segment lost 5 bases and the V segment lost 5 bases, leaving 15 bases of the junction unmatched. The CDR3 extends over 16 amino acids. The CDR3 DNA follows: TGTGCCAGTAGTGTTACCCTTGGACTAGGCAGCCACGAGCAGTACTTC. Translated: CASSVTLGLGSHEQYF.

The chain joins TRBV27 to TRBJ1-2, with a possible D match to TRBD1 (6 bases). Trimming left V 4 bases short and J 8 bases short, with 14 bases between. Germline-derived CDR1 and CDR2 are MNHEY and SMNVEV (reference sequence). The CDR3 sequence is 13 residues long. The CDR3 reads CASSSLGGNGYTF. Here the CDR3 DNA reads TGTGCCAGCAGTTCCCTAGGGGGTAACGGCTACACCTTC.

The sample holds one count of this clone. The rearrangement links TRBV15 to TRBJ1-1; D is unclear. Germline V gene lookup returns CDR1 LNHNV and CDR2 YYDKDF (reference sequence). The ends were cut back, 1 base at V and 3 bases at J, with 3 bases in the middle. The CDR3 runs 12 residues. The CDR3 spells CATSRADTEAFF. The DNA of the CDR3 is TGTGCCACCAGCAGAGCGGACACTGAAGCTTTCTTT.

CDR3 region: CASSLGLAEAEQYF. The CDR3, as DNA: TGTGCCAGCAGTTTAGGGCTAGCGGAGGCCGAGCAGTACTTC. The J gene is TRBJ2-7, the V gene TRBV28; 7 bases are shared with TRBD2. CDR1 MDHEN and CDR2 SYDVKM come from the germline V gene. This CDR3 region has 14 residues. Trimming at V came to 2 bases and at J to 6 bases, leaving 7 bases not matched to a gene.